The rows below give T cell receptor beta chains drawn from one sample of a study of blood T cell repertoires in COVID-19. Profiled with immunoSEQ multiplex PCR; TCRdb holds only in-frame clones, not every one. The profile shows around 340,000 clones, more than 70% of them singletons. Sequencing was done on a sample of peripheral blood. These receptors all come from a woman aged 60 to 75 with COVID-19, enrolled during active disease. Each CDR3 is given with its conserved first and last residue. Each record gives: V gene, D gene, J gene, clone size, CDR3 protein, CDR3 DNA. D genes are given only for firm matches. Size is omitted from some rows. Given values are once, few, many or a class for expanded clones.

TRBV3-1/TRBV3-2	TRBD2	TRBJ2-5	.	CASSRGLAGGRETQYF	TGTGCCAGCAGCCGCGGACTAGCGGGGGGGCGAGAGACCCAGTACTTC
TRBV18	.	TRBJ1-1	.	CASSQLVLGHGNTEAFF	TGTGCCAGCTCACAACTGGTTCTAGGACACGGGAACACTGAAGCTTTCTTT
TRBV30	.	TRBJ2-5	few	CAWRMSGRGKETQYF	TGTGCCTGGAGGATGAGTGGCAGGGGAAAAGAGACCCAGTACTTC
TRBV28	.	TRBJ1-4	.	CASSLSGAKLFF	TGTGCCAGCAGTTTATCAGGGGCAAAACTGTTTTTT
TRBV19	TRBD1	TRBJ1-4	few	CASSPRQGRSSEKLFF	TGTGCCAGTAGCCCAAGACAGGGGCGGAGTAGTGAAAAACTGTTTTTT
TRBV9	.	TRBJ1-1	.	CASSAGNRNTEAFF	TGTGCCAGCAGCGCGGGGAACAGGAACACTGAAGCTTTCTTT
TRBV15	.	TRBJ1-2	.	CATSSPRTASYGYTF	TGTGCCACCAGCAGTCCCAGGACAGCTAGCTATGGCTACACCTTC
TRBV5-1	TRBD2	TRBJ2-1	.	CASSLTSGLYNEQFF	TGCGCCAGCAGCTTGACTAGCGGGTTGTACAATGAGCAGTTCTTC
TRBV4-2	TRBD2	TRBJ2-3	.	CASSQKLAGGPTDTQYF	TGTGCCAGCAGCCAAAAACTAGCGGGGGGACCCACGGATACGCAGTATTTT
TRBV28	.	TRBJ1-6	.	CASSSTGTSSYNSPLHF	TGTGCCAGCAGTTCAACAGGGACCAGCTCCTATAATTCACCCCTCCACTTT